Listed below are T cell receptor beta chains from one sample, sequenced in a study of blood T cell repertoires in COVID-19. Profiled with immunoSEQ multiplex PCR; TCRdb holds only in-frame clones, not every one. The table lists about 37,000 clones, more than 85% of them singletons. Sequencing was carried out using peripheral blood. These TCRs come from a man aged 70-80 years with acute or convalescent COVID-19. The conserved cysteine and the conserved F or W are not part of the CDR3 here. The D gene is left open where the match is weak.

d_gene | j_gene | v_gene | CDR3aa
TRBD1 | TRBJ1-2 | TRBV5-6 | ASNLDRAGGYT
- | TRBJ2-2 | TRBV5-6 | ASSSRDGPRELF
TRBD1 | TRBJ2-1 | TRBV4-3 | ASSQAGRTGTGSNEQF
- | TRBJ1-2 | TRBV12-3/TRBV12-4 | ASRGAGDYGYT
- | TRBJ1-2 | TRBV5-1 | ASSLESGHNYGYT
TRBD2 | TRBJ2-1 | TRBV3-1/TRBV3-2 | ASSQVGRGSYNEQF
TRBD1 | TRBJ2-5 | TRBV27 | ASSVGTGGTQY
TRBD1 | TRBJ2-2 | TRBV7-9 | AQAPDRGNTGELF
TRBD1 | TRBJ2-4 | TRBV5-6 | ASSLAAEGGFAKNIQY
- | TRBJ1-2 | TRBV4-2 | ASSQDIRLSGYT
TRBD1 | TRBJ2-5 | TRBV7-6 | ASSRDRQETQY
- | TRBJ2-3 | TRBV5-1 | ASSLEGRQSDTQY
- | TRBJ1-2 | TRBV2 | ASNRDRQRGYT
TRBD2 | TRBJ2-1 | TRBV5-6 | ASSVLAGSSNEQF
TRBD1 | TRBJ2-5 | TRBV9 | ASSLRTGSQETQY
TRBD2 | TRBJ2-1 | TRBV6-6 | ASSYPGGPVNEQF
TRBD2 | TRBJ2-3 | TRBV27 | ASSSYSGRTADTQY
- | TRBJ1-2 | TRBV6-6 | ASHLIKHDYGYT
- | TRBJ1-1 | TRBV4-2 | ASSQGRGGTEAF
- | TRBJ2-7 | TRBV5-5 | ASNWQGSYEQY
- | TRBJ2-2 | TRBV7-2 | ASSPDPRGFSGELF
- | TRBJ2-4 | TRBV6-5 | ASRTGIYIQY
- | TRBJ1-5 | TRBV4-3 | ASSQVLENQPQH
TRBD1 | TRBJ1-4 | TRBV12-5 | ASGKGQGEEKLF
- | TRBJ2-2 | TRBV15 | ATSPRLGGELF
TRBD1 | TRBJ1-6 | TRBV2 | ASSPRTGGFSPLH
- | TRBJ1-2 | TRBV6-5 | ASLLQGGNGYT
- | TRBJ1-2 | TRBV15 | ATSRDGGGANYGYT
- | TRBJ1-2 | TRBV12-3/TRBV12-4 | ASSVSRFEGYT
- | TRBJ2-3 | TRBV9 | ASSVGRGGGADTQY
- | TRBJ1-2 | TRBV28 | ASISGVDYGYT
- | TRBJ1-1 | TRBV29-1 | SVRQVMNTEAF
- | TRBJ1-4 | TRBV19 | ASSSQDREKLF
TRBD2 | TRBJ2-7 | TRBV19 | ASSTRGGAYEQY
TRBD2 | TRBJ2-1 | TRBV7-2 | ASSLGSRGDPYNEQF
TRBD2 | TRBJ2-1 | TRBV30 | AWSVRGGGANYEQF
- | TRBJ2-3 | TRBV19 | ASANPGSTDTQY
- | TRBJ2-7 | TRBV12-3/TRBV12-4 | ASSSDSYEQY
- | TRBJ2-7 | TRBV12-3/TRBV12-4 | ASSPDTYEQY
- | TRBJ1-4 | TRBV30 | AWRKVRQGNEKLF
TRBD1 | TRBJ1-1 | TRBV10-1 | ASSRDSNTEAF
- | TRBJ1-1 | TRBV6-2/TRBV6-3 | ASSPEGSGATEAF
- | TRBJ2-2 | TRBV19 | ASSIQAGTGELF
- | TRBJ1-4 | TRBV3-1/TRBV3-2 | ASTQIGGSEKLF
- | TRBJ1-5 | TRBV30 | AWSAGASNQPQH
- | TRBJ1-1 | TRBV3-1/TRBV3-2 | ASSQDRVRAF
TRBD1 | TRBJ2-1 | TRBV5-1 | ASSLGLVTGGEQF
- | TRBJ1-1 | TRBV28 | ASRISGNTEAF
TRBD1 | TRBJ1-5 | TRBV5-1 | ASSLSGGRDQPQH
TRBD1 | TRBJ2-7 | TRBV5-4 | ASSRGQGGIEQY
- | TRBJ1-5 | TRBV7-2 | ASSFSRGASQPQH
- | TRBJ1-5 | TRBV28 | ASRTDRLAQPQH
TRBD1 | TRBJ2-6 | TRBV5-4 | ASSETPTGRWPYVLT
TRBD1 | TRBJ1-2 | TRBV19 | ASSPGAGGYGYT
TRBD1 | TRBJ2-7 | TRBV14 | ASSQVTGGSEKQY
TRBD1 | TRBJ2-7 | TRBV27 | ASSPGTGREQY
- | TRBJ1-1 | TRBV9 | ASSRWRSADTEAF